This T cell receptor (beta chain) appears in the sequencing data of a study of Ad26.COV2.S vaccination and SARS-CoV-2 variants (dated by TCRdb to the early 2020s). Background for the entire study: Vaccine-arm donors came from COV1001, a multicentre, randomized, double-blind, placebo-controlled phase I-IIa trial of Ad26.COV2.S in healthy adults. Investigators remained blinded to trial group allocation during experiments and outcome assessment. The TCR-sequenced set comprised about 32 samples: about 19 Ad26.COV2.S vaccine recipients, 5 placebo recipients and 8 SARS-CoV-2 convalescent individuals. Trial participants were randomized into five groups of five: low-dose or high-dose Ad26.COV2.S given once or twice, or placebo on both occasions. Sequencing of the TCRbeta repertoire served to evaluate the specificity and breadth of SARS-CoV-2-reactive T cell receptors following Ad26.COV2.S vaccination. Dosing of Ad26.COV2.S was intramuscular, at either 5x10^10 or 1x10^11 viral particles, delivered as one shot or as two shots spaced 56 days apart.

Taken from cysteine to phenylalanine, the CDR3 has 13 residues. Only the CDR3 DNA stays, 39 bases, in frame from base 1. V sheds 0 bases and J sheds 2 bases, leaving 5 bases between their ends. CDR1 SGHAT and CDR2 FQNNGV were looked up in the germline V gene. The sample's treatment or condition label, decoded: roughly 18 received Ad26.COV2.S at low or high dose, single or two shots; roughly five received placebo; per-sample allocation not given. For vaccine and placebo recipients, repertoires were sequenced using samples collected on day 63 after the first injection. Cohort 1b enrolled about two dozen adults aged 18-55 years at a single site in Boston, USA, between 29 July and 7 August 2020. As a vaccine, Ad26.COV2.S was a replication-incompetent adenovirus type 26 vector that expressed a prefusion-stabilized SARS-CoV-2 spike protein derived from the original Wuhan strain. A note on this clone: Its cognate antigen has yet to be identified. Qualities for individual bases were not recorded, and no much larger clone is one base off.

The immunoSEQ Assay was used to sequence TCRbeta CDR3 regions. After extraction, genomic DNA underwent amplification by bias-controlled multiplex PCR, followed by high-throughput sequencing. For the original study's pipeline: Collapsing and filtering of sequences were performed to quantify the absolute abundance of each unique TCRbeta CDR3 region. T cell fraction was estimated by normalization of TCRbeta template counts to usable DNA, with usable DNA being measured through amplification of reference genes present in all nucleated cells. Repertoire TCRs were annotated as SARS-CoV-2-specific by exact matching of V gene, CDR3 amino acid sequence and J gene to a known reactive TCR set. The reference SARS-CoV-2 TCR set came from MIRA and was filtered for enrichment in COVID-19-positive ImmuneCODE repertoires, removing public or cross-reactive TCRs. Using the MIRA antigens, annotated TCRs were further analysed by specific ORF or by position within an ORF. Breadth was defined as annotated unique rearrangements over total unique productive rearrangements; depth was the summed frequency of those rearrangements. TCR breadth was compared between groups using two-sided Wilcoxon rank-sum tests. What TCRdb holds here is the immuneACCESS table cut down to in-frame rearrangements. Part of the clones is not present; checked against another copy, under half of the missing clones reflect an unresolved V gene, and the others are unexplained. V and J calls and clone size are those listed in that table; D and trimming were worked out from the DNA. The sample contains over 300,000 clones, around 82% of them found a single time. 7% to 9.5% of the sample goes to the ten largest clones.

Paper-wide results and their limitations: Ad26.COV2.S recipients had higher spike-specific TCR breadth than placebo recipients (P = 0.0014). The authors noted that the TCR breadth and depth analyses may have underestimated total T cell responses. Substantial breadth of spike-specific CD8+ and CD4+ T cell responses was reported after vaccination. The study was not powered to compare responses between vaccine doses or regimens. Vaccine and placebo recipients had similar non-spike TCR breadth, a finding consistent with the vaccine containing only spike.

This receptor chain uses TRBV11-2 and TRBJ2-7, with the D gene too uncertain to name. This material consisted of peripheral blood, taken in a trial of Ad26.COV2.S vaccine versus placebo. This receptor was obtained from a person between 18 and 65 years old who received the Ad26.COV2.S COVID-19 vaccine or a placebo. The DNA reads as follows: TGTGCCAGCAGCTTAGACCGGGCCTACGAGCAGTACTTC. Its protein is CASSLDRAYEQYF.